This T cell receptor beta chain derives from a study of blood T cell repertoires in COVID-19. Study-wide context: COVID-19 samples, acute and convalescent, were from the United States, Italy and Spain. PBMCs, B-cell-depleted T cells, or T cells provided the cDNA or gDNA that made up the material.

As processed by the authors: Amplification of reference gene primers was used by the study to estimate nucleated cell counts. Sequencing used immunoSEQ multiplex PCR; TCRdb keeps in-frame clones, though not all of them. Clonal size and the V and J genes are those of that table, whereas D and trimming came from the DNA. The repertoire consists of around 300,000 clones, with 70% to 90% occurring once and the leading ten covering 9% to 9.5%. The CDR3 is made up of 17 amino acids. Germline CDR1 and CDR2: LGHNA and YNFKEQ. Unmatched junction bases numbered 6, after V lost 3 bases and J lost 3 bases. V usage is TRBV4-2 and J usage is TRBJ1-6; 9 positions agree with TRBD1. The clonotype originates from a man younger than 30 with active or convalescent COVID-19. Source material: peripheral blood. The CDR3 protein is CASSQDSTGGYNSPLHF. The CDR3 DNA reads TGTGCCAGCAGCCAGGACTCGACAGGGGGCTATAATTCACCCCTCCACTTT.